At least ten counts were recorded for the clone carrying this TCR beta chain. Its antigen remains unknown. This entry comes from a study of blood T cells in healthy people across ages. Study-wide results and caveats: TCR beta diversity per million T cells fell roughly linearly with age. Lack of knowledge of donor CMV status possibly confounded expanded clonotype changes.

CDR3 size: 15 residues. The germline CDR1 and CDR2 sequences are SGHAT and FQNNGV. Germline trimming cut 8 bases from V and 7 bases from J; bases unmatched to any gene: 13. Alongside a J-beta primer mix, a sample-barcoded 5' primer served in a second PCR lasting roughly 6 to 11 cycles. Researchers report that a template-switch adaptor with 12 random nucleotides tagged each cDNA molecule. A single record per CDR3 protein comes from TCRdb applying MiXCR to the 5' RACE reads. The table lists some 900,000 distinct CDR3 sequences, under 35% of them singletons. The TCR sequence derives from a woman aged 80 or over in good health. The chain links TRBV11-2 to TRBJ2-7; 11 nucleotides align to TRBD1. The source material was blood. The CDR3 DNA sequence: TGTGCCAGCGGACGCGGGGGGACAGGGGGTGTGGAGCAGTACTTC. The encoded protein is CASGRGGTGGVEQYF.